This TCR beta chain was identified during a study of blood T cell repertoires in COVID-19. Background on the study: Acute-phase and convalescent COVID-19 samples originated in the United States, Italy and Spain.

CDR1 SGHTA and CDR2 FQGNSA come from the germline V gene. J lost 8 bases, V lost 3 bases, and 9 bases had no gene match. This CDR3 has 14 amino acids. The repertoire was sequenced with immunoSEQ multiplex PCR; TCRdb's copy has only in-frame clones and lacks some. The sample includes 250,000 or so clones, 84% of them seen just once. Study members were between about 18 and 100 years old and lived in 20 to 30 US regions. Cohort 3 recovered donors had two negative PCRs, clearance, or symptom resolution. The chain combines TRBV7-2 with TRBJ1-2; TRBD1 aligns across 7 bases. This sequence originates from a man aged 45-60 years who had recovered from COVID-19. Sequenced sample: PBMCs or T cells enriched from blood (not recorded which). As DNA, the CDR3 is TGTGCCAGCAGCTTCCGCCCAGGGGGGTTCGGCTACACCTTC. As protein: CASSFRPGGFGYTF.